One and the same sample provided the 32 T cell receptor beta chains below, sequenced in a study of monozygotic twins with inflammatory bowel disease. TCRdb processed the 5' RACE reads again and assigns one entry to each CDR3 protein, with no DNA. The listing records 350,000 to 500,000 distinct CDR3 sequences. The sample comprised blood. Receptors originate from a human donor with ulcerative colitis or Crohn's disease, or a healthy co-twin of an affected twin (not recorded which).

The chain has TRBV5-1 and TRBJ2-1; TCRdb reports TRBD2, a call that lacks DNA to check it against. There are 14 residues in the CDR3. CDR1 and CDR2 (germline): SGHRS, YFSETQ. CDR3: CASRSFGTSNKQFF.

The chain carries TRBV5-1 and TRBJ2-2; TCRdb's D call, TRBD1, is unchecked because there is no DNA. Germline CDR1 is SGHRS and CDR2 is YFSETQ. CDR3 length: 13 residues. The chain's CDR3 is CASSPGELGELFF.

CDR3 region: CASSSSRQPEQFF. The chain recombines TRBV27 with TRBJ2-1. The CDR3 sequence is 13 residues long. Germline loops: CDR1 MNHEY, CDR2 SMNVEV (reference sequence).

The chain employs TRBV15 and TRBJ2-5; TCRdb outputs TRBD2, but without DNA this stays unchecked. The CDR3 extends over 17 amino acids. CDR1 and CDR2 (germline): LNHNV, YYDKDF (reference sequence). CDR3 in amino acids: CATSRDRPSGGEETQYF.

This clonotype counts as medium-sized (0.01 to 0.1%) by frequency. Here the CDR3 reads CATQDRGTGTGELFF. This chain links TRBV24-1 with TRBJ2-2; TCRdb lists TRBD1, though no DNA is available to test this call. This CDR3 is built from 15 residues. The germline gives CDR1 KGHDR, CDR2 SFDVKD.

The chain joins TRBV19 to TRBJ1-2. The CDR3 consists of 13 residues. Germline CDR1 LNHDA, CDR2 SQIVND (reference sequence). CDR3 sequence reads: CASSFTDAYGYTF.

The V and J genes are TRBV25-1 and TRBJ2-7; TCRdb names TRBD1, which stays unverified in the absence of DNA. Germline V gene data show CDR1 as MGHDK and CDR2 as SYGVNS. CDR3 length: 15 amino acids. CDR3 loop: CASSAGDSPAYEQYF.

This rearrangement joins TRBV7-2 to TRBJ2-2; the D call from TCRdb, TRBD1, cannot be confirmed without DNA. This CDR3 spans 13 amino acids. Germline V CDR1 and CDR2: SGHTA, FQGNSA. The CDR3 region is CASSSEGGGELFF.

V gene TRBV10-3 combines with J gene TRBJ2-3; without DNA, the TCRdb call of TRBD2 cannot be checked. Germline values: CDR1 ENHRY, CDR2 SYGVKD. The CDR3 has 15 amino acids. The CDR3 loop reads CAISESGLLTDTQYF.

The rearrangement links TRBV19 to TRBJ1-5; the TCRdb D gene call, TRBD1, has no DNA to confirm it. The CDR3 sequence is 16 residues long. The germline V gene has CDR1 LNHDA and CDR2 SQIVND (reference sequence). CDR3 sequence: CASSDPGQGAFQPQHF.

The V and J genes are TRBV28 and TRBJ2-7; TCRdb's D gene call, TRBD2, goes unchecked for lack of DNA. CDR3 length: 17 amino acids. Germline assignment: CDR1 MDHEN and CDR2 SYDVKM. CDR3 amino acids: CASSLLTSGSSSYEQYF.

This chain uses TRBV5-1 with TRBJ1-6. The length of the CDR3 is 15 residues. Germline V gives CDR1 SGHRS, CDR2 YFSETQ. The CDR3 region is CASSLAGSFNSPLHF.

The chain joins TRBV27 to TRBJ2-1; the D call of TRBD2 rests on TCRdb alone, since no DNA is present to check it. CDR1 is MNHEY and CDR2 is SMNVEV in the germline V gene (reference sequence). The CDR3 has 18 amino acids. The CDR3 here is CASSFKGRAGGPPHEQFF.

The chain has TRBV28 and TRBJ2-7; TCRdb's assignment of TRBD1 cannot be checked, as there is no DNA. The germline V gene encodes CDR1 MDHEN and CDR2 SYDVKM. This CDR3 contains 14 residues. CDR3 loop: CASSLILTGVEQYF.

This rearrangement joins TRBV7-9 to TRBJ2-3; TCRdb selects TRBD2, and the lack of DNA leaves this call unchecked. The CDR3 runs 16 residues. The germline V gene has CDR1 SEHNR and CDR2 FQNEAQ (reference sequence). CDR3: CATPRELAADTDTQYF.

The chain recombines TRBV2 with TRBJ2-1; checking the TCRdb D call of TRBD2 is not possible without DNA. The CDR3 loop spans 15 amino acids. The germline V gene encodes CDR1 SNHLY and CDR2 FYNNEI. CDR3 residues: CASRETSGGPNEQFF.

The chain recombines TRBV6-5 with TRBJ1-1. Germline-derived CDR1 and CDR2 are MNHEY and SVGAGI. This CDR3 comprises 11 residues. CDR3 in amino acids: CASSYSGRAFF.

J is TRBJ1-2 and V is TRBV12-3 or TRBV12-4; TCRdb proposes TRBD1, but this gene call is untestable without DNA. This CDR3 has 15 residues. The CDR3 here is CASSLAYRESYGYTF.

The V call is TRBV6-6, the J call TRBJ1-5; there is no DNA to check the TCRdb D call of TRBD1. Germline assignment: CDR1 MNHNY and CDR2 SVGAGI (reference sequence). The CDR3 has 12 residues. CDR3 sequence: CASTGEDQPQHF.

The rearrangement joins TRBV7-2 to TRBJ2-6. Germline V gene lookup returns CDR1 SGHTA and CDR2 FQGNSA. The CDR3 totals 12 residues. The CDR3 spells CASSLARNVLTF. The whole variable domain, filled in from reference TRBV7-2 and TRBJ2-6, reads GAGVSQSPSNKVTEKGKDVELRCDPISGHTALYWYRQSLGQGLEFLIYFQGNSAPDKSGLPSDRFSAERTGGSVSTLTIQRTQQEDSAVYLCASSLARNVLTFGAGSRLTVL.

The rearrangement links TRBV10-3 to TRBJ1-2. Germline CDR1 reads ENHRY; CDR2 reads SYGVKD. The CDR3 loop spans 12 amino acids. This CDR3 reads CAVREGLGGYTF.

The V call is TRBV7-3, the J call TRBJ2-7. The CDR3 is made up of 15 amino acids. Per germline, CDR1 SGHTA and CDR2 FQGTGA. The CDR3 sequence: CASSFSTGDAYEQYF.

CDR3 in amino acids: CASSSLRGGQETQYF. The V call is TRBV28, the J call TRBJ2-5; TCRdb proposes TRBD1, but this gene call is untestable without DNA. CDR3 length equals 15 residues. Germline V gene sequence: CDR1 MDHEN, CDR2 SYDVKM.

The rearrangement links TRBV20-1 to TRBJ2-3; TCRdb names TRBD2, which stays unverified in the absence of DNA. The germline CDR1 and CDR2 sequences are DFQATT and SNEGSKA (reference sequence). The length of the CDR3 is 12 residues. The CDR3 reads CSVILLGNTQYF.

The rearrangement joins TRBV10-3 to TRBJ1-1; TCRdb gives TRBD1 as the D gene, but with no DNA this cannot be confirmed. Germline values: CDR1 ENHRY, CDR2 SYGVKD. The CDR3 contains 14 residues. CDR3 protein: CAISNRGGVTEAFF.

V and J are TRBV11-2 and TRBJ2-5. This CDR3 is built from 13 residues. Looked up from germline, CDR1 is SGHAT and CDR2 is FQNNGV. CDR3 in amino acids: CASSLVRRETQYF.

The chain links TRBV7-2 to TRBJ1-2. The CDR3 runs to 13 residues. Looked up from germline, CDR1 is SGHTA and CDR2 is FQGNSA. This chain's CDR3 is CASSLDPQLGYTF.

The V gene is TRBV20-1, the J gene TRBJ2-3; there is no DNA to check the TCRdb D call of TRBD1. Germline CDR1 and CDR2: DFQATT and SNEGSKA (reference sequence). The CDR3 sequence is 12 residues long. The CDR3 protein is CSGVERGDTQYF.

The gene calls are TRBV28 and TRBJ1-3; the TCRdb call, TRBD1, lacks DNA for checking. Germline loops: CDR1 MDHEN, CDR2 SYDVKM. This CDR3 is 15 amino acids long. The CDR3 sequence: CASRSGQLSGNTIYF. Drawing the rest from reference TRBV28 and TRBJ1-3, the complete variable domain is DVKVTQSSRYLVKRTGEKVFLECVQDMDHENMFWYRQDPGLGLRLIYFSYDVKMKEKGDIPEGYSVSREKKERFSLILESASTNQTSMYLCASRSGQLSGNTIYFGEGSWLTVV.

The chain couples TRBV5-4 to TRBJ2-5; TCRdb's D call, TRBD2, is unchecked because there is no DNA. CDR3 length: 16 amino acids. Germline V gene sequence: CDR1 SGHNT, CDR2 YYREEE (reference sequence). CDR3 sequence: CASSFGASGNRETQYF. Filled out from reference TRBV5-4 and TRBJ2-5, the complete variable domain reads ETGVTQSPTHLIKTRGQQVTLRCSSQSGHNTVSWYQQALGQGPQFIFQYYREEENGRGNFPPRFSGLQFPNYSSELNVNALELDDSALYLCASSFGASGNRETQYFGPGTRLLVL.

V usage is TRBV12-3 or TRBV12-4 and J usage is TRBJ2-3; TCRdb returns TRBD1, unconfirmable since there is no DNA. The CDR3 contains 13 residues. The CDR3 sequence: CASTPGGTDTQYF.

The chain joins TRBV28 to TRBJ1-2. The CDR3 spans 13 residues. CDR1 and CDR2 (germline): MDHEN, SYDVKM. This CDR3 reads CASSLVSGYGYTF.